These T cell receptor beta chains were read from a single sample in a study of CD8+ T cells in alopecia areata. Profiled with immunoSEQ multiplex PCR; TCRdb holds only in-frame clones, not every one. The table lists 79,000 or so clones, roughly 66% of them singletons. Sequencing was performed on CD8+ T cells sorted from blood, taken at week 24, from a patient treated with tofacitinib. The receptor source for this set is a human donor with alopecia areata. Both conserved end residues are part of each CDR3. Fields, in order: J gene, D gene, clone size, V gene, CDR3 DNA, CDR3 protein. A D gene is named only where the DNA matches it firmly. Clone size is stated in some rows and not others, as once, few, many or a class when expanded.

j_gene: TRBJ1-1
d_gene: TRBD1
abundance: .
v_gene: TRBV4-1
CDR3nt: TGCGCCAGCAGCCAAGTCGTCGACAGGGTGTCGAACACTGAAGCTTTCTTT
CDR3aa: CASSQVVDRVSNTEAFF

j_gene: TRBJ2-1
d_gene: TRBD1
abundance: .
v_gene: TRBV10-2
CDR3nt: TGCGCCAGCACCAAGACAGGGCAACCCTACAATGAGCAGTTCTTC
CDR3aa: CASTKTGQPYNEQFF

j_gene: TRBJ2-3
d_gene: .
abundance: .
v_gene: TRBV5-4
CDR3nt: TGTGCCAGCAGCCCCGTAAGCGGAGTCCTCACAGATACGCAGTATTTT
CDR3aa: CASSPVSGVLTDTQYF

j_gene: TRBJ2-7
d_gene: .
abundance: .
v_gene: TRBV29-1
CDR3nt: TGCAGCCCGGGACTCTGGTGGTGCTACGAGCAGTACTTC
CDR3aa: CSPGLWWCYEQYF

j_gene: TRBJ1-2
d_gene: .
abundance: .
v_gene: TRBV5-1
CDR3nt: TGCGCCAGCAGCTTAGAGGACGTTAACTATGGCTACACCTTC
CDR3aa: CASSLEDVNYGYTF

j_gene: TRBJ2-5
d_gene: TRBD1
abundance: .
v_gene: TRBV27
CDR3nt: TGTGCCAGCAGGAGGACAGGGGGAGAGACCCAGTACTTC
CDR3aa: CASRRTGGETQYF

j_gene: TRBJ2-5
d_gene: .
abundance: .
v_gene: TRBV7-9
CDR3nt: TGTGCCAGCAGCTTAGTTGGGCGACAAGAGACCCAGTACTTC
CDR3aa: CASSLVGRQETQYF

j_gene: TRBJ2-1
d_gene: .
abundance: .
v_gene: TRBV27
CDR3nt: TGTGCCAGCAGTGTGTTACTAGAAAAAAATAACAATGAGCAGTTCTTC
CDR3aa: CASSVLLEKNNNEQFF

j_gene: TRBJ2-3
d_gene: .
abundance: .
v_gene: TRBV10-3
CDR3nt: TGTGCCATCAGTGATGAGAGCACAGATACGCAGTATTTT
CDR3aa: CAISDESTDTQYF

j_gene: TRBJ2-7
d_gene: TRBD1
abundance: once
v_gene: TRBV27
CDR3nt: TGTGCCAGCAGTACCGGGACAGTCTCCTACGAGCAGTACTTC
CDR3aa: CASSTGTVSYEQYF